Each of the 17 T cell receptor beta chains below was sequenced from the same sample in a study of blood T cell repertoires in COVID-19. TCRdb keeps only in-frame clones here, not all; method: immunoSEQ multiplex PCR. The sample includes fewer than 400,000 clones, 75% to 90% of them seen just once. Input material: PBMCs or T cells enriched from blood (not recorded which). The receptors come from a man aged 25 to 45 who had recovered from COVID-19.

J is TRBJ2-5 and V is TRBV27; D is ambiguous. The V end lost 2 bases, the J end lost 2 bases, and 6 bases lay between the germline ends. The germline V gene encodes CDR1 MNHEY and CDR2 SMNVEV (reference sequence). This CDR3 is built from 13 residues. CDR3 loop: CASSLQDQETQYF. The CDR3, as DNA: TGTGCCAGCAGTTTACAGGATCAAGAGACCCAGTACTTC.

The chain employs TRBV4-1 and TRBJ2-3; D remains unclear. Germline CDR1 reads MGHRA; CDR2 reads YSYEKL. V lost 1 base, J lost 5 bases, and 10 bases lay in between. The CDR3 length is 14 residues. DNA of the CDR3: TGCGCCAGCAGCCAAGGTGGAGATGGAGATACGCAGTATTTT. Translated: CASSQGGDGDTQYF.

The chain is built from TRBV28 and TRBJ2-2, with 10 bases that match TRBD1. Germline trimming cut 7 bases from V and 8 bases from J; bases unmatched to any gene: 13. The CDR3 runs 16 residues. Germline CDR1 and CDR2: MDHEN and SYDVKM. CDR3 nucleotides: TGTGCCAGCACAAACGACAGGGGGCATTTTAGAGGGGAGCTGTTTTTT. Translating gives CASTNDRGHFRGELFF.

V is TRBV29-1 and J is TRBJ1-2; D is undetermined. The CDR3 is 11 residues long. From germline, CDR1 is SQVTM and CDR2 ANQGSEA. V lost 5 bases and J lost 4, with 8 bases in between. CDR3 protein: CSVLLSYGYTF. The CDR3 nucleotides are TGCAGCGTTCTGTTATCCTATGGCTACACCTTC.

The rearrangement links TRBV10-3 to TRBJ1-2; D is possibly TRBD1 (5 bases). The CDR3 has 14 residues. V gave up 6 bases and J gave up 0 bases, with 11 bases separating them. Germline lookup yields CDR1 ENHRY and CDR2 SYGVKD. The CDR3 loop reads CAISDRTANYGYTF. For the CDR3, the DNA is TGTGCCATCAGCGACAGAACAGCTAACTATGGCTACACCTTC.

The gene calls are TRBV7-2 and TRBJ2-7, with D maybe TRBD2 (5 bases). The germline gives CDR1 SGHTA, CDR2 FQGNSA. V lost 2 bases and J lost 3, with 8 bases in between. CDR3 length equals 13 residues. The CDR3 sequence is CASSLQEDYEQYF. CDR3 bases: TGTGCCAGCAGCTTACAGGAGGACTACGAGCAGTACTTC. Filled out from reference TRBV7-2 and TRBJ2-7, the complete variable domain reads GAGVSQSPSNKVTEKGKDVELRCDPISGHTALYWYRQSLGQGLEFLIYFQGNSAPDKSGLPSDRFSAERTGGSVSTLTIQRTQQEDSAVYLCASSLQEDYEQYFGPGTRLTVT.

The CDR3 here is CASSLRDIYGYTF. Here the CDR3 DNA reads TGTGCCAGCAGCTTAAGGGACATCTATGGCTACACCTTC. The rearrangement links TRBV7-9 to TRBJ1-2; D is perhaps TRBD1 (6 bases). The CDR3 extends over 13 amino acids. CDR1 and CDR2 from the germline V gene are SEHNR and FQNEAQ (reference sequence). Trimming took off 2 bases at V and 4 bases at J, with 8 bases between the two ends.

This clone was seen only once. Here the CDR3 reads CASSRWGLAGESSGANVLTF. CDR3 nucleotide sequence: TGCGCCAGCAGCAGATGGGGACTAGCGGGGGAAAGCTCTGGGGCCAACGTCCTGACTTTC. The J gene is TRBJ2-6, the V gene TRBV5-1, with TRBD2 matching over 14 bases. Germline lookup yields CDR1 SGHRS and CDR2 YFSETQ. This CDR3 spans 20 amino acids. The V and J ends lost 4 bases and 0 bases, in that order; junction bases with no gene match: 9.

The chain joins TRBV4-1 to TRBJ2-3; TRBD2 agrees at 8 bases. V dropped 1 base and J dropped 4; count of bases not matched to a gene: 7. This CDR3 has 16 residues. In germline, CDR1 is MGHRA, CDR2 YSYEKL. The CDR3, as DNA: TGCGCCAGCAGCCAAGGGGCGGGGGGAAGCGCAGATACGCAGTATTTT. It encodes CASSQGAGGSADTQYF.

The chain employs TRBV10-2 and TRBJ2-7; D remains unclear. Looked up from germline, CDR1 is WSHSY and CDR2 is SAAADI. Between the trimmed V and J ends, which lost 3 bases and 0 bases, there was a span of 12 bases. The CDR3 spans 15 residues. CDR3 region: CASSDPSLPSYEQYF. The CDR3 DNA is TGCGCCAGCAGTGATCCGAGCCTACCCTCCTACGAGCAGTACTTC.

The chain carries TRBV21-1 and TRBJ1-2; the D call TRBD1 from the table was never checked on the DNA. TRBV21-1 is annotated as a pseudogene. This CDR3 has 16 amino acids. The CDR3 region is CASSKGRTGVDYGYTF. CDR3 nucleotides: TGTGCCAGCAGCAAAGGGAGGACAGGGGTCGACTATGGCTACACCTTC.

The chain is built from TRBV2 and TRBJ1-3; weak D call: TRBD1 (6 bases). V dropped 7 bases and J dropped 4 bases, with 14 bases sitting between them. From germline, CDR1 is SNHLY and CDR2 FYNNEI. The CDR3 is made up of 14 amino acids. CDR3 sequence reads: CASNFRGAGNTIYF. The CDR3 nucleotides read TGTGCCAGCAACTTTCGGGGGGCAGGAAACACCATATATTTT.

The rearrangement joins TRBV10-3 to TRBJ1-2; D is ambiguous. Germline V gene sequence: CDR1 ENHRY, CDR2 SYGVKD. The CDR3 contains 12 residues. Between the trimmed V and J ends, which lost 3 bases and 6 bases, there was a span of 8 bases. Here the CDR3 reads CAISEGRHGYTF. The DNA of the CDR3 is TGTGCCATCAGTGAAGGCAGGCATGGCTACACCTTC.

The J gene is TRBJ1-5, the V gene TRBV28; D unresolved. Germline loops: CDR1 MDHEN, CDR2 SYDVKM. The CDR3 loop spans 15 amino acids. The V and J ends lost 2 bases and 2 bases respectively, with 10 bases between them. CDR3 sequence (DNA): TGTGCCAGCAGTTTAGTTTCGGAGGGCAATCAGCCCCAGCATTTT. Protein sequence: CASSLVSEGNQPQHF.

The chain employs TRBV4-1 and TRBJ1-5; D unclear. Trimming pared 0 bases from V and 4 bases from J, leaving 10 bases between. Germline-derived CDR1 and CDR2 are MGHRA and YSYEKL. The CDR3 is made up of 15 amino acids. The CDR3 DNA reads TGCGCCAGCAGCCAAGAGGCCCCGGGAAATCAGCCCCAGCATTTT. Residues: CASSQEAPGNQPQHF.

The rearrangement links TRBV5-1 to TRBJ1-6; 7 nucleotides align to TRBD1. Losses at the gene ends were 4 bases for V and 0 bases for J; bases not matched to a gene: 16. The germline V gene has CDR1 SGHRS and CDR2 YFSETQ. The CDR3 extends over 20 amino acids. CDR3 loop: CASSANPRTGGGSYNSPLHF. CDR3 nucleotide sequence: TGCGCCAGCAGCGCAAATCCTCGGACAGGCGGAGGCTCCTATAATTCACCCCTCCACTTT.

The V call is TRBV12-3 or TRBV12-4, the J call TRBJ2-1, with 7 bases that match TRBD2. V was pared by 6 bases and J by 7 bases, with 6 bases of the junction left unmatched. The CDR3 has 13 amino acids. CDR3 amino acids: CASRLGGGNEQFF. CDR3 nucleotide sequence: TGTGCCAGCAGGTTGGGCGGGGGAAATGAGCAGTTCTTC.